A selection of T cell receptor beta chains follows, all from one sample in a study of blood T cell repertoires in COVID-19. The assay was immunoSEQ multiplex PCR, and TCRdb's table has in-frame clones only and misses some. Among 150,000 to 200,000 clones listed, just under 90% were seen once. Source material: peripheral blood. All receptors come from a woman between 65 and 79 years old with COVID-19, enrolled during active disease. CDR3s include the opening cysteine and the closing phenylalanine or tryptophan. The D gene is left open where the match is weak. A row's size may be missing; if present it is once, few, many or a size class.

V: TRBV4-1; length: 17; D: -; J: TRBJ1-6; size: few; DNA: TGCGCCAGCAGCCACAGGGTCGGTAGTATTGATCGTTCACCCCTCCACTTT; CDR3: CASSHRVGSIDRSPLHF
V: TRBV7-2; length: 16; D: TRBD1; J: TRBJ2-4; size: once; DNA: TGTGCCAGCAGCTTACAGGGGGCTCTCGCCAAAAACATTCAGTACTTC; CDR3: CASSLQGALAKNIQYF
V: TRBV11-3; length: 13; D: -; J: TRBJ2-7; size: -; DNA: TGTGCCAGCAGCTCAACGGTGGCCTACGAGCAGTACTTC; CDR3: CASSSTVAYEQYF
V: TRBV29-1; length: 15; D: TRBD1; J: TRBJ2-2; size: once; DNA: TGCAGCGCCACCGCGACAGGGGTGGGCACCGGGGAGCTGTTTTTT; CDR3: CSATATGVGTGELFF
V: TRBV2; length: 15; D: TRBD2; J: TRBJ2-1; size: -; DNA: TGTGCCAGCAGTGACAGGACTAGCGGGAGAGGTGAGCAGTTCTTC; CDR3: CASSDRTSGRGEQFF
V: TRBV2; length: 17; D: -; J: TRBJ1-4; size: -; DNA: TGTGCCAGCAGTGAAATGAGGAGGGAAGCAACTAATGAAAAACTGTTTTTT; CDR3: CASSEMRREATNEKLFF
V: TRBV3-1/TRBV3-2; length: 15; D: TRBD1; J: TRBJ1-2; size: -; DNA: TGTGCCAGCAGCCAAATGGGACAGGGGAACTATGGCTACACCTTC; CDR3: CASSQMGQGNYGYTF
V: TRBV3-1/TRBV3-2; length: 12; D: -; J: TRBJ2-7; size: -; DNA: TGTGCCAGCAGCCAAGGTCCTCTCGAGCAGTACTTC; CDR3: CASSQGPLEQYF
V: TRBV4-1; length: 18; D: TRBD2; J: TRBJ2-2; size: once; DNA: TGCGCCAGCAGCCAAGAGGGGACTAGCGGCCATGACACCGGGGAGCTGTTTTTT; CDR3: CASSQEGTSGHDTGELFF
V: TRBV11-2; length: 14; D: TRBD1; J: TRBJ2-5; size: -; DNA: TGTGCCAGCAGCCGACGTCAGGGGGAAGAGACCCAGTACTTC; CDR3: CASSRRQGEETQYF
V: TRBV4-3; length: 14; D: TRBD2; J: TRBJ2-7; size: -; DNA: TGCGCCAGCAGCCAAGCAGCGGGAAGTTACGAGCAGTACTTC; CDR3: CASSQAAGSYEQYF
V: TRBV2; length: 13; D: TRBD2; J: TRBJ2-7; size: -; DNA: TGTGCCAGCAGGGGACTAGCGGGAGCCGAGCAGTACTTC; CDR3: CASRGLAGAEQYF
V: TRBV29-1; length: 14; D: -; J: TRBJ1-2; size: -; DNA: TGCAGCGTTGAAGTTACGACAGGAATTAATGGCTACACCTTC; CDR3: CSVEVTTGINGYTF
V: TRBV2; length: 12; D: -; J: TRBJ2-7; size: once; DNA: TGTGCCAGCAATCTCTTTTACTACGAGCAGTACTTC; CDR3: CASNLFYYEQYF
V: TRBV6-1; length: 14; D: -; J: TRBJ1-1; size: -; DNA: TGTGCCAGCAGTGAACCAGCGAGGGCAAAGGGCGCTTTCTTT; CDR3: CASSEPARAKGAFF
V: TRBV6-5; length: 14; D: TRBD1; J: TRBJ1-4; size: -; DNA: TGTGCCAGCAGTCCGGGACAGGGCCGTGAAAAACTGTTTTTT; CDR3: CASSPGQGREKLFF
V: TRBV5-6; length: 13; D: TRBD2; J: TRBJ2-1; size: -; DNA: TGTGCCAGCTCTAGCGGGAGTCCGGATGAGCAGTTCTTC; CDR3: CASSSGSPDEQFF
V: TRBV28; length: 14; D: -; J: TRBJ1-3; size: once; DNA: TGTGCCAGCCTCCCCGGGGGGTCTGGAAACACCATATATTTT; CDR3: CASLPGGSGNTIYF
V: TRBV18; length: 14; D: -; J: TRBJ2-7; size: -; DNA: TGTGCCAGCTCACCATTGAGGGGGGGCTACGAGCAGTACTTC; CDR3: CASSPLRGGYEQYF
V: TRBV20-1; length: 14; D: -; J: TRBJ1-6; size: once; DNA: TGCAGTGCTAGTGTCTCAGACTATAATTCACCCCTCCACTTT; CDR3: CSASVSDYNSPLHF
V: TRBV3-1/TRBV3-2; length: 15; D: TRBD2; J: TRBJ2-2; size: -; DNA: TGTGCCAGCAGCCGCGGACTAGCGACCCCCGGGGAGCTGTTTTTT; CDR3: CASSRGLATPGELFF
V: TRBV4-1; length: 17; D: TRBD2; J: TRBJ2-3; size: -; DNA: TGCGCCAGCAGCCAAGAATTACTAGCGGGAGTAGGGGATACGCAGTATTTT; CDR3: CASSQELLAGVGDTQYF
V: TRBV18; length: 14; D: TRBD2; J: TRBJ2-7; size: -; DNA: TGTGCCAGCTCACCCTCGCTAGCGGGAGACGAGCAGTACTTC; CDR3: CASSPSLAGDEQYF
V: TRBV6-4; length: 13; D: -; J: TRBJ1-1; size: -; DNA: TGTGCCAGCAGTGACAGAGAGAACACTGAAGCTTTCTTT; CDR3: CASSDRENTEAFF
V: TRBV10-3; length: 15; D: TRBD2; J: TRBJ2-1; size: -; DNA: TGTGCCATCAGCGACGATACTAGCGGGAGACCTCAGCAGTTCTTC; CDR3: CAISDDTSGRPQQFF
V: TRBV9; length: 15; D: TRBD1; J: TRBJ2-1; size: -; DNA: TGTGCCAGCAGCGTAGGGGGACAGGGTATCTATGAGCAGTTCTTC; CDR3: CASSVGGQGIYEQFF
V: TRBV30; length: 14; D: -; J: TRBJ1-1; size: once; DNA: TGTGCCTGGAGTGTTCCTATGCCTAACACTGAAGCTTTCTTT; CDR3: CAWSVPMPNTEAFF
V: TRBV24-1; length: 14; D: TRBD1; J: TRBJ1-1; size: -; DNA: TGTGCCACCAGTGATCCGGGACAGGGGACTGAAGCTTTCTTT; CDR3: CATSDPGQGTEAFF
V: TRBV21-1; length: 14; D: -; J: TRBJ2-7; size: -; DNA: TGTGCCAGCAGCAAAGCGGGAGGGCCCTACGAGCAGTACTTC; CDR3: CASSKAGGPYEQYF
V: TRBV19; length: 18; D: -; J: TRBJ1-2; size: -; DNA: TGTGCCAGTAGTGGTACACGGACAGACCCAGGCATCAACTATGGCTACACCTTC; CDR3: CASSGTRTDPGINYGYTF
V: TRBV6-1; length: 15; D: -; J: TRBJ1-3; size: -; DNA: TGTGCCAGCAGTGAAGCGCAGGGTTTAGGAAACACCATATATTTT; CDR3: CASSEAQGLGNTIYF
V: TRBV4-2; length: 16; D: -; J: TRBJ2-3; size: -; DNA: TGTGCCAGCAGCCAAGAGGGGCAGCTTAGCACAGATACGCAGTATTTT; CDR3: CASSQEGQLSTDTQYF
V: TRBV6-5; length: 14; D: -; J: TRBJ2-7; size: once; DNA: TGTGCCAGCAGTTATCCGACAATCTCCTACGAGCAGTACTTC; CDR3: CASSYPTISYEQYF
V: TRBV30; length: 13; D: TRBD1; J: TRBJ1-2; size: -; DNA: TGTGCCTGGACATTGACAGGGAACTATGGCTACACCTTC; CDR3: CAWTLTGNYGYTF
V: TRBV19; length: 15; D: -; J: TRBJ1-5; size: -; DNA: TGTGCCAGTAGTATACGCAGAGGAAAGAATCAGCCCCAGCATTTT; CDR3: CASSIRRGKNQPQHF
V: TRBV5-8; length: 14; D: -; J: TRBJ1-1; size: -; DNA: TGTGCCAGCAGCCTGAGGACACGGGCAACCGAAGCTTTCTTT; CDR3: CASSLRTRATEAFF
V: TRBV19; length: 14; D: -; J: TRBJ2-3; size: -; DNA: TGTGCCAGTAAGAGGACTCAAAGCACAGATACGCAGTATTTT; CDR3: CASKRTQSTDTQYF
V: TRBV7-9; length: 16; D: TRBD2; J: TRBJ2-7; size: few; DNA: TGTGCCAGCAGCCCCCAGACTAGCGGGATCCGGTACGAGCAGTACTTC; CDR3: CASSPQTSGIRYEQYF
V: TRBV10-3; length: 14; D: TRBD1; J: TRBJ1-2; size: -; DNA: TGTGCCATCAGTACTGACCGGGACAGCTATGGCTACACCTTC; CDR3: CAISTDRDSYGYTF
V: TRBV11-2; length: 15; D: -; J: TRBJ1-4; size: -; DNA: TGTGCCAGCAGCTTAGGGGCCAGGGGCAGCGAAAAACTGTTTTTT; CDR3: CASSLGARGSEKLFF
V: TRBV19; length: 14; D: -; J: TRBJ1-1; size: -; DNA: TGTGCCAGTAGTGTAGTATCAGGGGACACTGAAGCTTTCTTT; CDR3: CASSVVSGDTEAFF
V: TRBV7-9; length: 16; D: -; J: TRBJ2-5; size: -; DNA: TGCGCCAGCACCCTAGGAGTAGGTGCGCTGACTTGGACCCAGTACTTC; CDR3: CASTLGVGALTWTQYF
V: TRBV6-4; length: 18; D: TRBD2; J: TRBJ2-5; size: once; DNA: TGTGCCACCCCGACGCCGGACGAAGCGGGAACAGATTTAGGGACCCAGTACTTC; CDR3: CATPTPDEAGTDLGTQYF
V: TRBV3-1/TRBV3-2; length: 17; D: TRBD1; J: TRBJ1-1; size: -; DNA: TGTGCCAGCAGCCAAGATTTACGGCAGGGGGCGCACACTGAAGCTTTCTTT; CDR3: CASSQDLRQGAHTEAFF
V: TRBV27; length: 17; D: TRBD1; J: TRBJ2-2; size: -; DNA: TGTGCCAGCAGTTTATCGAGGGCAGGGGGAGACACCGGGGAGCTGTTTTTT; CDR3: CASSLSRAGGDTGELFF
V: TRBV28; length: 15; D: TRBD1; J: TRBJ1-5; size: -; DNA: TGTGCCAGCCGATCGGACAGGGGCTTTAATCAGCCCCAGCATTTT; CDR3: CASRSDRGFNQPQHF
V: TRBV7-3; length: 15; D: TRBD2; J: TRBJ2-1; size: few; DNA: TGTGCCAGCAGCCCGGGGGGGAACTCCTACAATGAGCAGTTCTTC; CDR3: CASSPGGNSYNEQFF
V: TRBV4-2; length: 15; D: -; J: TRBJ2-7; size: -; DNA: TGTGCCAGCAGCCAAGAAAGGGACTTGCCCTACGAGCAGTACTTC; CDR3: CASSQERDLPYEQYF
V: TRBV5-1; length: 13; D: -; J: TRBJ2-3; size: -; DNA: TGCGCCAGCAGCTTGACAGGGCCGGATACGCAGTATTTT; CDR3: CASSLTGPDTQYF
V: TRBV4-1; length: 15; D: -; J: TRBJ1-6; size: -; DNA: TGCGCCAGCAGCGAACAACAGGGAAATAATTCACCCCTCCACTTT; CDR3: CASSEQQGNNSPLHF
V: TRBV7-2; length: 16; D: TRBD2; J: TRBJ2-1; size: -; DNA: TGTGCCAGCAGCCCCCGGGGGGGGGAGGGCCGAGATGAGCAGTTCTTC; CDR3: CASSPRGGEGRDEQFF
V: TRBV4-1; length: 17; D: TRBD2; J: TRBJ2-7; size: -; DNA: TGCGCCAGCAGCCGAGGTATGACTAGCGGGATCTCCTACGAGCAGTACTTC; CDR3: CASSRGMTSGISYEQYF
V: TRBV7-9; length: 14; D: -; J: TRBJ1-1; size: -; DNA: TGTGCCAGCAGCTTGGACATCAGGAACACTGAAGCTTTCTTT; CDR3: CASSLDIRNTEAFF
V: TRBV28; length: 13; D: -; J: TRBJ1-1; size: -; DNA: TGTGCCAGCAGTTACTCGACTGGTTTTGAAGCTTTCTTT; CDR3: CASSYSTGFEAFF
V: TRBV4-2; length: 17; D: -; J: TRBJ1-6; size: -; DNA: TGTGCCAGCAGCCAACAAACGGACATAAAAAATAATTCACCCCTCCACTTT; CDR3: CASSQQTDIKNNSPLHF
V: TRBV28; length: 13; D: -; J: TRBJ1-2; size: -; DNA: TGTGCCAGCAGAGACACTTCTAACTATGGCTACACCTTC; CDR3: CASRDTSNYGYTF
V: TRBV30; length: 13; D: -; J: TRBJ1-2; size: -; DNA: TGTGCGTTTGGGGGAGGCAGTAACTATGGCTACACCTTC; CDR3: CAFGGGSNYGYTF
V: TRBV6-2/TRBV6-3; length: 15; D: TRBD2; J: TRBJ2-3; size: few; DNA: TGTGCCAGCAGTTACTCAGGACTAGCGGGAAATTCGCAGTATTTT; CDR3: CASSYSGLAGNSQYF